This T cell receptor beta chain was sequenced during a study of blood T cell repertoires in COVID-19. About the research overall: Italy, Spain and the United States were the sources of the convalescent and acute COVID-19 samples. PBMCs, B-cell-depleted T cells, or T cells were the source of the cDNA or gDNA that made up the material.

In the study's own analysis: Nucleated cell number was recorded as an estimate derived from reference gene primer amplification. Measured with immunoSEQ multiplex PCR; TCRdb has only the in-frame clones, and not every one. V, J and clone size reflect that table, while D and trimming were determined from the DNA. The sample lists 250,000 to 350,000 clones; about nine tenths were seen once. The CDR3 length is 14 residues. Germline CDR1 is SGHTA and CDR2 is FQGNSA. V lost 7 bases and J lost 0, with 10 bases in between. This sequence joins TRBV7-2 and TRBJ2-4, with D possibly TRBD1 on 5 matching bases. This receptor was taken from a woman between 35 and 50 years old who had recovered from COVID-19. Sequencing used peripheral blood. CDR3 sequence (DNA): TGTGCCAGCACCCTAGGGGTAGCCAAAAACATTCAGTACTTC. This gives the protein CASTLGVAKNIQYF.